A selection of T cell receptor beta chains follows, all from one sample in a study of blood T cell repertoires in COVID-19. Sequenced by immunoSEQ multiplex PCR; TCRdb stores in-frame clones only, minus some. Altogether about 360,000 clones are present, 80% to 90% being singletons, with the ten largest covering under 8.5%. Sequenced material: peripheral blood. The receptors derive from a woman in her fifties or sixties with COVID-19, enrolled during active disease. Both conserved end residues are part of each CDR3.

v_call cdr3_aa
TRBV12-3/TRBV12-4 CASSLAGGTEAFF
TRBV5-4 CASSSGGRRQETQYF
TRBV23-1 CASSQKGQDTYEQYF
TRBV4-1 CASSQEGRGLDEQYF
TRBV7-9 CASSRTGKYEQYF
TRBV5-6 CASSDRTGGAFF
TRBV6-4 CASRPRQEYTDTQYF
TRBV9 CASSLSTSGGYEQYF
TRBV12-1 CASSPRRDEGRGYTF
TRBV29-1 CSVDTGHTEAFF
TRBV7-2 CASRGGTDRYTDTQYF
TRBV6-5 CASSTQGRPEAFF
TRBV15 CATSIKPQGNYGYTF
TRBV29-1 CSGGYIDGYTF
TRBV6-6 CASSYLLSQPQHF
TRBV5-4 CASSLYPKSGSEAFF
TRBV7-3 CASSGGTSGGTDTQYF
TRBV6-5 CASSSPRQLNTEAFF
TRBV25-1 CASSAAGGTGSYEQYF
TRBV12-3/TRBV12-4 CASSYGGDQPQHF
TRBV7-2 CASSLDLYEQYF
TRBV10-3 CAISIQGRGEAFF
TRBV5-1 CASSLRMGSSYEQYF
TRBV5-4 CASSLGGTGGFGETQYF
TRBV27 CASSSRLAGFQETQYF
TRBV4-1 CASSQRRPGTGDNEQYF
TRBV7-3 CASSSRLAGEQYF
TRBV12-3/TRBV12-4 CASRGQGAYGYTF
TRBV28 CASRTGDFNYGYTF
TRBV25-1 CASSKNRGEAFF
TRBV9 CASSPRTGGDGYTF
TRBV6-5 CASFNSYSSTDTQYF
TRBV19 CASENRGGYEQYF
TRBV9 CASSPRTSMETQYF
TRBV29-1 CSAAGNSGNTIYF
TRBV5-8 CASSFKISGTGVNTEAFF
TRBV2 CASNARSYGYTF
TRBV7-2 CASSVDRNTEAFF
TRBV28 CASSLGGFQAYGYTF
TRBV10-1 CANVRGNYGYTF
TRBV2 CASDPGAALYQETQYF
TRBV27 CASSIGAEYTF
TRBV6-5 CASSQTGQGAEKLFF
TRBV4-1 CASSNREVREKLFF
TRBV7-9 CASSRDRGRQETQYF
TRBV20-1 CSASGRGNTIYF
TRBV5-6 CASSLPRGTIYF
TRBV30 CAWGDGGGSYEQYF
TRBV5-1 CASWSSYEQYF
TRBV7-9 CASSSGLVRTGELFF